These 9 T cell receptor beta chains were sequenced from one sample in a study of OX40 agonist ivuxolimab in advanced cancers. The data were produced by immunoSEQ multiplex PCR, yet TCRdb's version contains in-frame clones alone and is incomplete. The sample lists about 87,000 clones, around four fifths occurring once. The source material was CD4+ or CD8+ T cells sorted from blood, sampled in a trial of the OX40 agonist ivuxolimab. Every receptor here comes from an adult with an advanced solid tumor such as melanoma, head and neck, liver or kidney cancer.

The chain carries TRBV11-1 and TRBJ1-1, with TRBD1 as a possible D gene (6 bases). The V end lost 3 bases, the J end lost 2 bases, and 10 bases lay between the germline ends. The length of the CDR3 is 14 residues. Per germline, CDR1 SGHAT and CDR2 FQDESV (reference sequence). The CDR3 DNA follows: TGTGCCAGCAGCTTTAGGGGGGCAAACACTGAAGCTTTCTTT. Its translation is CASSFRGANTEAFF.

The rearrangement links TRBV6-5 to TRBJ1-2; TRBD1 might be the D (5 bases). V lost 4 bases, J lost 5 bases, and 17 bases lay in between. This CDR3 contains 15 residues. The germline V gene has CDR1 MNHEY and CDR2 SVGAGI. Written as DNA, the CDR3 is TGTGCCAGCAGTTCGCCCCAACAGGCGTTATATGGCTACACCTTC. It translates to CASSSPQQALYGYTF.

This clone was observed a few times. The chain couples TRBV19 to TRBJ1-5, with TRBD1 as a possible D gene (5 bases). Germline lookup yields CDR1 LNHDA and CDR2 SQIVND (reference sequence). There are 15 residues in the CDR3. V dropped 4 bases and J dropped 6 bases, with 16 bases sitting between them. DNA for the CDR3: TGTGCCAGTAGTAAGTGGCCCGGGGGTGGTCAGCCCCAGCATTTT. Protein sequence: CASSKWPGGGQPQHF.

The chain employs TRBV4-3 and TRBJ2-3; no clear D. Per the germline V gene, CDR1 is LGHNA and CDR2 is YSLEER. V lost 0 bases, J lost 0 bases, and 10 bases lay in between. This CDR3 spans 16 amino acids. CDR3 sequence (DNA): TGCGCCAGCAGCCAAGAGGACCGACCAAGCACAGATACGCAGTATTTT. Translating it yields CASSQEDRPSTDTQYF.

The J gene is TRBJ1-1, the V gene TRBV5-6; D uncertain. V lost 4 bases, J lost 3 bases, and 28 bases lay in between. Germline assignment: CDR1 SGHDT and CDR2 YYEEEE. The CDR3 runs 19 residues. CDR3 nucleotide sequence: TGTGCCAGCAGCCCCTGGTCAGGTCGACTTGTCCGCGGGGACACTGAAGCTTTCTTT. It is translated as CASSPWSGRLVRGDTEAFF.

This clone was picked up one time. An end of the junction does not agree with germline; a read error may underlie this. Distinct nucleotide sequences in the sample also encode this CDR3. The chain links TRBV2 to TRBJ1-1; tentatively, D is TRBD1 (5 bases). This CDR3 spans 12 amino acids. CDR1 is SNHLY and CDR2 is FYNNEI in the germline V gene. CDR3 loop: CASNKGNTEAFF. The CDR3 DNA sequence: TGTGCCAGCAATAAGGGGAACACTGAAGCTTTTTTT.

This clone was counted between two and nine times. The chain joins TRBV6-9 to TRBJ2-2; 9 bases map to TRBD1. V shed 7 bases and J 5 bases; nucleotides not matched to a gene: 17. The V gene's germline CDR1 is MNHGY and CDR2 SVAAGI. The CDR3 runs to 18 residues. The CDR3 DNA is TGTGCCAGCATCCACACTTACAGGGGGCGAAGAGAAACCGGGGAGCTGTTTTTT. As protein: CASIHTYRGRRETGELFF.

The chain has TRBV27 and TRBJ2-5; no clear D gene. Trimming shortened V by 4 bases and J by 4 bases, and 10 bases separated the two germline ends. This CDR3 comprises 13 residues. Germline V gives CDR1 MNHEY, CDR2 SMNVEV (reference sequence). For the CDR3, the DNA is TGTGCCAGCAGTTCCTATTTGGGAGAGACCCAGTACTTC. It specifies CASSSYLGETQYF.

The genes are TRBV30 and TRBJ2-2; D unclear. Germline CDR1 reads GTSNPN; CDR2 reads SVGIG (reference sequence). The V and J ends lost 5 bases and 3 bases respectively, with 7 bases between them. The CDR3 runs 12 residues. This CDR3 reads CAWWQYTGELFF. DNA for the CDR3: TGTGCCTGGTGGCAATACACCGGGGAGCTGTTTTTT.